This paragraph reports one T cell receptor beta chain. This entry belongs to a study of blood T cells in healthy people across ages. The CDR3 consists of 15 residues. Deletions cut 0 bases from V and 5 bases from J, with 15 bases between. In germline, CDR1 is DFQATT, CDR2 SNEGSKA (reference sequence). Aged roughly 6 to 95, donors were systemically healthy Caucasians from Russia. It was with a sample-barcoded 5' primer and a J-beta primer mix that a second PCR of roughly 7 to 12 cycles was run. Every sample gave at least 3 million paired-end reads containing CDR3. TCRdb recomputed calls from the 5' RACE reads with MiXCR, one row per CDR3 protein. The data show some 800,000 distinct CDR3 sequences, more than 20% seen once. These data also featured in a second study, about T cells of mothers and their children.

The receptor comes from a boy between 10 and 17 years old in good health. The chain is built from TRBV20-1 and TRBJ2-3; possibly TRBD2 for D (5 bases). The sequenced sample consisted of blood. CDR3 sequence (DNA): TGCAGTGCTAGAGATAGTACTAGGTCCGGAGATACGCAGTATTTT. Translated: CSARDSTRSGDTQYF.